This TCR beta chain was retrieved from a study of blood T cell repertoires in COVID-19. Study-level background: The origin of the acute and convalescent COVID-19 samples was the United States, Italy and Spain.

The germline V gene encodes CDR1 SNHLY and CDR2 FYNNEI. The V segment lost 7 bases and the J segment 6 bases; nucleotides outside the gene matches: 10. The CDR3 loop spans 15 amino acids. Original analysis: The authors estimated nucleated cell counts from reference gene primer amplification. The assay was immunoSEQ multiplex PCR, and TCRdb's table has in-frame clones only and misses some. Clonal size and the V and J genes are those of that table, whereas D and trimming came from the DNA. The repertoire has under 80,000 clones, roughly three quarters of them found once; the top ten carry less than 15%.

The chain is built from TRBV2 and TRBJ2-7; 12 bases line up with TRBD1. The sequenced material came from peripheral blood. The receptor was isolated from a human donor in a cohort sampled during active COVID-19. CDR3 sequence reads: CASTAEGTGGSEQYF. Here the CDR3 DNA reads TGTGCCAGCACCGCCGAAGGGACAGGGGGCAGCGAGCAGTACTTC. The variable domain in full, completed from reference TRBV2 and TRBJ2-7, reads EPEVTQTPSHQVTQMGQEVILRCVPISNHLYFYWYRQILGQKVEFLVSFYNNEISEKSEIFDDQFSVERPDGSNFTLKIRSTKLEDSAMYFCASTAEGTGGSEQYFGPGTRLTVT.